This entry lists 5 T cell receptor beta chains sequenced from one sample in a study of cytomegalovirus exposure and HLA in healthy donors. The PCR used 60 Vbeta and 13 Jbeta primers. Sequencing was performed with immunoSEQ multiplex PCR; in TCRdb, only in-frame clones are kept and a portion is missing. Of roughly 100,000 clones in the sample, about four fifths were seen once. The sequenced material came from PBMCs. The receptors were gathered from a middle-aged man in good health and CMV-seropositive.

CDR3 loop: CASNRPNQPQHF. DNA of the CDR3: TGTGCCAGCAACAGGCCGAATCAGCCCCAGCATTTT. J is TRBJ1-5 and V is TRBV6-1; D is perhaps TRBD1 (5 bases). This CDR3 is built from 12 residues. CDR1 is MNHNS and CDR2 is SASEGT in the germline V gene. Trimming took 7 bases from V and 4 from J, leaving 8 bases between them.

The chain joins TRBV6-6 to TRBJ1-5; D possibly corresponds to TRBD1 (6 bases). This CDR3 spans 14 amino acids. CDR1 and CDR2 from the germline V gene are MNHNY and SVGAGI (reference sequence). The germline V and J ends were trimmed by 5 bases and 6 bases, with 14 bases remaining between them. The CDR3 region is CASSPTRGGQPQHF. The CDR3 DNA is TGTGCCAGCAGTCCGACCAGGGGCGGTCAGCCCCAGCATTTT.

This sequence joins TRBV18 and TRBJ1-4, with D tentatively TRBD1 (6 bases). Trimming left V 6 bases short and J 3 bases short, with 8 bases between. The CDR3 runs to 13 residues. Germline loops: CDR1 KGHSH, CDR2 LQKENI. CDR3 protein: CASSRTANEKLFF. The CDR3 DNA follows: TGTGCCAGCTCCCGGACAGCTAATGAAAAACTGTTTTTT.

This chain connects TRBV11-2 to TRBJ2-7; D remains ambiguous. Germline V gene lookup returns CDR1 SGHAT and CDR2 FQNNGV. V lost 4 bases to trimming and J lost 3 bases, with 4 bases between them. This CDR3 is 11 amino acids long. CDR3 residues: CASSYHYEQYF. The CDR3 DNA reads TGTGCCAGCAGCTATCACTACGAGCAGTACTTC.

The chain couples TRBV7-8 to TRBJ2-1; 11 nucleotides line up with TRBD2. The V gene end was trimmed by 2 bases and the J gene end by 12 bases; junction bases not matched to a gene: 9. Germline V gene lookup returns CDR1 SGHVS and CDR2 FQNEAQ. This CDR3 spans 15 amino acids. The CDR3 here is CASSLYSSGGGGQFF. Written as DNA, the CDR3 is TGTGCCAGCAGCTTATATAGTAGCGGGGGGGGAGGGCAGTTCTTC.